A selection of T cell receptor beta chains follows, all from one sample in a study of tumor and adjacent non-tumor tissue in lung cancer. TCRdb fed the multiplex PCR reads into MiXCR, producing one record per CDR3 protein. The sample lists more than 85,000 distinct CDR3 sequences, 62% occurring once. Sequenced material: distant non-tumor lung tissue. These receptors originate from a man between 60 and 75 years old with non-small cell lung cancer. The CDR3 runs from the conserved cysteine through the conserved F or W. Fields, in order: CDR3 DNA, CDR3 protein, J gene, clone size, D gene, V gene. The D gene is left open where the match is weak. Not every row has a clone size; where given, it reads once, few, many or a size class.

TGTGCCAGCAGTCCGTTTGCAATGCCCACCCCCATGAACACTGAAGCTTTCTTT | CASSPFAMPTPMNTEAFF | TRBJ1-1 | many | NA | TRBV12-3/TRBV12-4
TGTGCCAGCAGTTTAAGTCTGCTGGGAGAGCAGTACTTC | CASSLSLLGEQYF | TRBJ2-7 | many | NA | TRBV12-3/TRBV12-4
TGTGCCAGCAGTTACTCGTGGGACGGGGGCACTGAAGCTTTCTTT | CASSYSWDGGTEAFF | TRBJ1-1 | many | NA | TRBV6-5
TGTGCCAACAGCTCCCCGGGAGGGCCAGACAACGAGCAGTTCTTC | CANSSPGGPDNEQFF | TRBJ2-1 | NA | TRBD2 | TRBV6-2/TRBV6-3
TGTGCCAGCAGCTCCGGGAGAGCAAGCTATGGTTACACCTTC | CASSSGRASYGYTF | TRBJ1-2 | NA | NA | TRBV5-4
TGTGCCAGCAACCAATCGGGACAGGGTGGAGATGAGCAGTTCTTC | CASNQSGQGGDEQFF | TRBJ2-1 | NA | TRBD1 | TRBV7-9
TGCAGCGCCGGCGGTGGCACAGATACGCAGTATTTT | CSAGGGTDTQYF | TRBJ2-3 | many | NA | TRBV29-1
TGTGCCAGCAGCATAGTAGGGAGGGCCGGTGAGCAGTTCTTC | CASSIVGRAGEQFF | TRBJ2-1 | NA | TRBD2 | TRBV11-2
TGTGCCAGCAGTTACTCTGGGGGTATGGGCACTGAAGCTTTCTTT | CASSYSGGMGTEAFF | TRBJ1-1 | many | NA | TRBV6-5
TGCAGTCCCCAAGGCGATCTTTCCGAGCAGTACTTC | CSPQGDLSEQYF | TRBJ2-7 | NA | NA | TRBV20-1
TGCGCCAGCAGCCAACGTGGGACTACTTATGTCAATGAGGAGTTCTTC | CASSQRGTTYVNEEFF | TRBJ2-1 | NA | TRBD2 | TRBV4-3
TGCAGTGCTAGAGATCAAAGGGACACCTTCTCCTTCTACGAGCAGTACTTC | CSARDQRDTFSFYEQYF | TRBJ2-7 | NA | NA | TRBV20-1
TGTGCCAGCAGTTTAGTCCTCTCATCGGGGACTGAAGCTTTCTTT | CASSLVLSSGTEAFF | TRBJ1-1 | many | NA | TRBV12-3/TRBV12-4
TGTGCCAACAGACACGGGGGTGGCGGCAATCAGCCCCAGCGTTTT | CANRHGGGGNQPQRF | TRBJ1-5 | NA | NA | TRBV6-2/TRBV6-3
TGTGCCAGCGGAAGGGACACGAACACCGGGGAGCTGTTTTTT | CASGRDTNTGELFF | TRBJ2-2 | many | NA | TRBV12-3/TRBV12-4
TGTGCCAGCGGCTTAATGAATAGCGGGAATGAGCACTTCTTC | CASGLMNSGNEHFF | TRBJ2-1 | NA | TRBD2 | TRBV7-8
TGTACCAGCAGCTCCCAGGGTAGCGGAAGACCAGATACGCAGTATTTT | CTSSSQGSGRPDTQYF | TRBJ2-3 | NA | NA | TRBV11-3
TGTGCCAGCAGCTTGGAAACAACTTACAACGAGCAGCTCTTC | CASSLETTYNEQLF | TRBJ2-1 | few | NA | TRBV5-6
TGTGCCAGCAGCTTCCGGGACTACTCGTACCAAGAGACCCAGTACTTC | CASSFRDYSYQETQYF | TRBJ2-5 | NA | TRBD2 | TRBV7-9
TGTACCAGCAGTGAGGCAGCGGGGGGCGCCAGGGTTCGTTCACCCCTCCACTTT | CTSSEAAGGARVRSPLHF | TRBJ1-6 | few | NA | TRBV6-1
TGTGCCAGCAGTTATCCTGGACAGAATTCACCCCTCCGCTTC | CASSYPGQNSPLRF | TRBJ1-6 | few | NA | TRBV6-5
TGCGCCAGCAGCCTAGGGGGTGGAGGAGGAAAGCTGTTTTTT | CASSLGGGGGKLFF | TRBJ2-2 | NA | NA | TRBV4-1
TGCAGCGTTGTTAGTAATAATGGCTACACCTTC | CSVVSNNGYTF | TRBJ1-2 | many | NA | TRBV29-1